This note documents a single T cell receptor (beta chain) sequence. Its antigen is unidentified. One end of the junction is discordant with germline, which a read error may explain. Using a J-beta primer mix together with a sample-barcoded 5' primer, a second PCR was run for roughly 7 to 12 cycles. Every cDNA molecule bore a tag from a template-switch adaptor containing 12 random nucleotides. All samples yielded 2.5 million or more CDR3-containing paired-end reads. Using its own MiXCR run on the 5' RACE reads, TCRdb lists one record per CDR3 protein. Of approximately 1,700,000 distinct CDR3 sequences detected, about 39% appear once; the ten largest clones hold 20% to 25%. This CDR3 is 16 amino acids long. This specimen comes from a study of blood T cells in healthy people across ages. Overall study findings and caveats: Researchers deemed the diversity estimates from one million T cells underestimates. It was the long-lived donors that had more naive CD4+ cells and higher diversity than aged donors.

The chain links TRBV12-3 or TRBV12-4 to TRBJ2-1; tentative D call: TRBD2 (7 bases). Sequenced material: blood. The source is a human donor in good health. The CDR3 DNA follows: TGTGCCAGCAGTTCCGGCGGGGGCCCCTCCTACAATGAGCAGTTATTC. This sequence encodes CASSSGGGPSYNEQLF.